This entry lists 21 T cell receptor beta chains sequenced from one sample in a study of early T cells in non-severe SARS-CoV-2 infection. TCRdb redid the calling of the 5' RACE reads with MiXCR, one entry per CDR3 protein. The repertoire consists of approximately 65,000 distinct CDR3 sequences, with around 15% occurring once and the leading ten covering 11% to 15%. The sequenced sample consisted of whole blood. These receptors were collected from an adult who was a healthcare worker with PCR-confirmed SARS-CoV-2 infection or an uninfected control (not recorded which).

Concerning this clonotype itself: The junction departs from the called germline gene at one end, perhaps through a read error. The chain recombines TRBV12-3 or TRBV12-4 with TRBJ2-3; 8 nucleotides align to TRBD1. This CDR3 region has 13 residues. The CDR3 here is CASRRTGLYTQYF. The CDR3 bases are TGCGCCAGCAGAAGGACAGGGCTTTATACGCAGTATTTT.

The chain uses TRBV7-3 and TRBJ2-5; D might be TRBD2 (5 bases). The germline gives CDR1 SGHTA, CDR2 FQGTGA. Trimming removed 3 bases at V and 4 bases at J, with 9 bases between. The CDR3 is made up of 13 amino acids. CDR3 DNA sequence: TGTGCCAGCAGCTTCGGAGGCAGAGAGACCCAGTACTTC. Amino acid sequence: CASSFGGRETQYF.

This clonotype occurred a few times. The chain recombines TRBV7-3 with TRBJ2-2; D is unresolved. V was shortened by 5 bases and J by 2 bases, with 6 bases between the two germline ends. CDR1 is SGHTA and CDR2 is FQGTGA in the germline V gene. The CDR3 covers 13 residues. The CDR3 DNA reads TGTGCCAGCAGCGCAAGTAACACCGGGGAGCTGTTTTTT. This encodes CASSASNTGELFF.

The chain carries TRBV29-1 and TRBJ1-2; perhaps TRBD1 as D (6 bases). CDR3 length equals 13 residues. Germline V lookup: CDR1 SQVTM, CDR2 ANQGSEA. The V and J ends lost 4 bases and 8 bases respectively, with 17 bases between them. In DNA form, the CDR3 reads TGCAGCGTTGCAGGGGTTCCTTTTAGGGGCTACACCTTC. Translating gives CSVAGVPFRGYTF.

This clonotype was detected ten times or more. The chain employs TRBV3-1 and TRBJ2-7, with TRBD2 as a possible D gene (6 bases). Looked up from germline, CDR1 is LGHDT and CDR2 is YNNKEL (reference sequence). The CDR3 loop spans 15 amino acids. V was trimmed by 1 base and J by 5 bases, leaving 15 bases between them. The CDR3 sequence: CASSQGLASGDEQYF. CDR3 bases: TGTGCCAGCAGCCAAGGGCTAGCGTCCGGGGACGAGCAGTACTTC.

This clonotype has at least ten counts. This rearrangement joins TRBV14 to TRBJ1-4; D remains ambiguous. V shed 4 bases and J shed 12 bases, with 18 bases lying between them. The CDR3 has 14 amino acids. CDR1 and CDR2 (germline): SGHDN, FVKESK. The CDR3 region has the DNA TGTGCCAGCAGCCCACAGAAGGCCGCCGGAGAACTGTTTTTT. This translates into CASSPQKAAGELFF.

V gene TRBV5-1 combines with J gene TRBJ2-7; D gene unclear. Germline V gene lookup returns CDR1 SGHRS and CDR2 YFSETQ. V lost 1 base and J 3 bases, leaving 8 bases between the germline ends. The CDR3 is 13 residues long. CDR3 nucleotide sequence: TGCGCCAGCAGCTTGCGGCGGAACTACGAGCAGTACTTC. It specifies CASSLRRNYEQYF. The whole variable domain, remainder taken from reference TRBV5-1 and TRBJ2-7, is KAGVTQTPRYLIKTRGQQVTLSCSPISGHRSVSWYQQTPGQGLQFLFEYFSETQRNKGNFPGRFSGRQFSNSRSEMNVSTLELGDSALYLCASSLRRNYEQYFGPGTRLTVT.

The V call is TRBV6-6, the J call TRBJ2-5; D perhaps matches TRBD2 (6 bases). Trimming removed 0 bases at V and 5 bases at J, with 16 bases between. The CDR3 length is 16 residues. The germline V gene has CDR1 MNHNY and CDR2 SVGAGI (reference sequence). The CDR3 sequence: CASSYSGGGPGETQYF. For the CDR3, the DNA is TGTGCCAGCAGTTACTCGGGAGGAGGACCTGGGGAGACCCAGTACTTC.

The DNA for the CDR3 is TGCGCCAGCAGCCAAACCCAGGGAGGGCGTCACTCTGGGGCCAACGTCCTGACTTTC. Protein product: CASSQTQGGRHSGANVLTF. This chain connects TRBV4-1 to TRBJ2-6; 7 nucleotides align to TRBD2. The CDR3 totals 19 residues. CDR1 and CDR2 from the germline V gene are MGHRA and YSYEKL. V gave up 2 bases and J gave up 0 bases; unmatched junction bases: 10.

In its sample, this clonotype was seen a few times. The CDR3 is CASSYYVWVEQFF. The CDR3 nucleotides read TGTGCCAGCAGTTACTACGTATGGGTTGAGCAGTTCTTC. This sequence joins TRBV6-2 or TRBV6-3 and TRBJ2-1; D not certain. This CDR3 region has 13 residues. The germline gives CDR1 MNHEY, CDR2 SVGEGT. V was pared by 1 base and J by 9 bases, with 10 bases between.

This clonotype has more than one count but fewer than ten. V gene TRBV21-1 combines with J gene TRBJ2-7; the table assigns TRBD1, which was not confirmed against the DNA. TRBV21-1 is classified as a pseudogene. The CDR3 covers 9 residues. In DNA form, the CDR3 reads TGTGCCAGCAAGACAGGGTGGCGCTTC. Translating it yields CASKTGWRF.

This clonotype turned up a few times. J is TRBJ1-1 and V is TRBV18; D possibly corresponds to TRBD1 (6 bases). This CDR3 region has 17 residues. CDR1 KGHSH and CDR2 LQKENI come from the germline V gene. Between the trimmed V and J ends, which lost 0 bases and 1 base, there was a span of 15 bases. CDR3 sequence: CASSPPSTGVKNTEAFF. DNA for the CDR3: TGTGCCAGCTCACCACCCTCGACAGGAGTCAAGAACACTGAAGCTTTCTTT.

Only a few counts were recorded for this clonotype. The gene calls are TRBV12-3 or TRBV12-4 and TRBJ1-1; D unclear. CDR3 length: 13 amino acids. Trimming took 6 bases from V and 4 from J, leaving 12 bases between them. Here the CDR3 DNA reads TGTGCCAGCAGGACCCCGGAAGGCACTGAAGCTTTCTTT. Translation: CASRTPEGTEAFF.

This clonotype was found a few times. The chain employs TRBV29-1 and TRBJ2-7; D might be TRBD1 (5 bases). The CDR3 is 11 amino acids. Between the trimmed V and J ends, which lost 4 bases and 2 bases, there was a span of 6 bases. CDR1 SQVTM and CDR2 ANQGSEA come from the germline V gene. Here the CDR3 reads CSVVTAYEQYF. CDR3 in DNA: TGCAGCGTTGTGACAGCCTACGAGCAGTACTTC.

The CDR3 sequence is CASSLAAGYTF. CDR3 nucleotides: TGTGCCAGCAGCTTGGCCGCTGGCTACACCTTC. The genes are TRBV5-6 and TRBJ1-2; D uncertain. Trimming took off 0 bases at V and 7 bases at J, with 4 bases between the two ends. The CDR3 has 11 amino acids. The germline V gene encodes CDR1 SGHDT and CDR2 YYEEEE.

There are many counts of this clonotype. The rearrangement links TRBV3-1 to TRBJ1-1; TRBD1 aligns across 9 bases. Germline V gives CDR1 LGHDT, CDR2 YNNKEL (reference sequence). V lost 4 bases and J lost 5; bases outside the gene matches: 8. CDR3 length: 15 amino acids. The CDR3 loop reads CASSRSGTGNTEAFF. Written as DNA, the CDR3 is TGTGCCAGCAGCCGGTCGGGGACAGGGAATACTGAAGCTTTCTTT.

V usage is TRBV5-1 and J usage is TRBJ2-1; D might be TRBD1 (6 bases). The germline V and J ends were trimmed by 1 base and 4 bases, with 9 bases remaining between them. The CDR3 contains 14 residues. CDR1 and CDR2 (germline): SGHRS, YFSETQ. The CDR3: CASSLRGGYNEQFF. The CDR3 DNA sequence: TGCGCCAGCAGCTTGCGAGGGGGATACAATGAGCAGTTCTTC.

This clonotype was seen ten or more times. This sequence joins TRBV12-3 or TRBV12-4 and TRBJ1-1; D not resolved. V lost 6 bases, J lost 4 bases, and 12 bases lay in between. The CDR3 sequence is 13 residues long. CDR3 nucleotides: TGTGCCAGCAGCCAAGACTGGGCCACTGAAGCTTTCTTT. Residues: CASSQDWATEAFF.

J is TRBJ2-7 and V is TRBV29-1; TRBD1 matches at 8 bases. This CDR3 is 14 amino acids long. J was trimmed by 6 bases and V by 3 bases; bases with no gene match: 10. In germline, CDR1 is SQVTM, CDR2 ANQGSEA. The CDR3 DNA reads as TGCAGCGTTGAGAGGACAGGGAATGCGGGCGAGCAGTACTTC. Translated: CSVERTGNAGEQYF.

This clonotype was recorded a few times. The genes are TRBV6-1 and TRBJ1-2; D is undetermined. The CDR3 contains 14 residues. Trimming left V 0 bases short and J 4 bases short, with 9 bases between. Germline CDR1 reads MNHNS; CDR2 reads SASEGT. As DNA, the CDR3 is TGTGCCAGCAGTGAAGCGAGGTTATTCTATGGCTACACCTTC. This translates into CASSEARLFYGYTF.

Points on this clonotype: The junction and the germline gene differ at one end; a read error may be behind it. The rearrangement joins TRBV19 to TRBJ2-3; tentatively, D is TRBD1 or TRBD2 (5 bases each). Germline V gives CDR1 LNHDA, CDR2 SQIVND (reference sequence). The CDR3 contains 15 residues. The CDR3 DNA reads as TGTGCCAGTAGGATAGGGACGGTTGAGACAGATACGCAGTATTTT. This sequence encodes CASRIGTVETDTQYF.